This T cell receptor beta chain stems from a study of T cell repertoires in cytomegalovirus infection. In this sample, this clonotype turned up a few times. Its antigen is still unknown. The CDR3 totals 15 residues. Losses at the gene ends were 1 base for V and 8 bases for J; bases not matched to a gene: 6. CDR1 and CDR2 from the germline V gene are SGHAT and FQNNGV. TCRdb passed the reads through MiXCR, listing each CDR3 protein once. This sample has roughly 200,000 distinct CDR3 sequences, with roughly 34% found just once. The sequencing used CD8+ T cells from cultured PBMCs, collected from culture after CMV antigen stimulation. The sequence was obtained from a human donor in good health (CMV status not recorded). Some clones in this sample may be carry-over from other donors' samples. The chain carries TRBV11-2 and TRBJ2-1, with 9 bases matching TRBD2. Here the CDR3 reads CASSLGREGRHEQFF. The CDR3 nucleotides are TGTGCCAGCAGCTTAGGGCGGGAGGGCCGTCATGAGCAGTTCTTC.